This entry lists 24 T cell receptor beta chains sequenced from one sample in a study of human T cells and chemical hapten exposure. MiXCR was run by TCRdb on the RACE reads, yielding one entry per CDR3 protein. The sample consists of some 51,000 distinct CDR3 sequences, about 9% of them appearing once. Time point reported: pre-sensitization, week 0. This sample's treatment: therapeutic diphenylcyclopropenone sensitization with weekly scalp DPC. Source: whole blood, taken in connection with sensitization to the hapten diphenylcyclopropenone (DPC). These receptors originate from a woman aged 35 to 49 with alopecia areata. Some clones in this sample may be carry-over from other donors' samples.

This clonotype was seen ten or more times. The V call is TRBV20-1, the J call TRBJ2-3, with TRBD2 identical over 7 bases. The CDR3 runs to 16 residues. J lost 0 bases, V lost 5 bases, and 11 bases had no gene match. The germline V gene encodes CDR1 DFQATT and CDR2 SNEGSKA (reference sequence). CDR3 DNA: TGCAGTGCTGAAACTCCGGGACTACTCAGCACAGATACGCAGTATTTT. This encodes CSAETPGLLSTDTQYF.

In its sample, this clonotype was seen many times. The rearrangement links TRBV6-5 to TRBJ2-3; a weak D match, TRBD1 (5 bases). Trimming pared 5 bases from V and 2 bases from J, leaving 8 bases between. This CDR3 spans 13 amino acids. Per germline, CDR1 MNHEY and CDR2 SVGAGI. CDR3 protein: CASSPDNTDTQYF. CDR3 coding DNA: TGTGCCAGCAGTCCGGACAACACAGATACGCAGTATTTT.

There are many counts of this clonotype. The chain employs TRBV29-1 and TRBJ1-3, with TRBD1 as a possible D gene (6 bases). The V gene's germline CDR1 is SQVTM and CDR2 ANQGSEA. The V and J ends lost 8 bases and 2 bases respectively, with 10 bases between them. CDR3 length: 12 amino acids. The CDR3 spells CSTKGAGNTIYF. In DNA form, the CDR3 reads TGCAGCACAAAGGGGGCTGGAAACACCATATATTTT. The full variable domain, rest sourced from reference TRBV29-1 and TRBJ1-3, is SAVISQKPSRDICQRGTSLTIQCQVDSQVTMMFWYRQQPGQSLTLIATANQGSEATYESGFVIDKFPISRPNLTFSTLTVSNMSPEDSSIYLCSTKGAGNTIYFGEGSWLTVV.

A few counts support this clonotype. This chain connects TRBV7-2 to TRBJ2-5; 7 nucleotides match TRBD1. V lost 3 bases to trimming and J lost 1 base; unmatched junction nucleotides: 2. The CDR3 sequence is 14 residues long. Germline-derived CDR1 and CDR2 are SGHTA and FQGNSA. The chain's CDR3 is CASSFGTVQETQYF. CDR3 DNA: TGTGCCAGCAGCTTTGGGACAGTCCAAGAGACCCAGTACTTC.

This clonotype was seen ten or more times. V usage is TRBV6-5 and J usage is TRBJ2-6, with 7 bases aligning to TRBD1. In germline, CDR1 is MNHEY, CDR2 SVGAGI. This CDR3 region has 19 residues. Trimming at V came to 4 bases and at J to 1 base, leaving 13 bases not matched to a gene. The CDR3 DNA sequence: TGTGCCAGCAGTTCAGTACCTCCTTCGACAGGGTCTGGGGCCAACGTCCTGACTTTC. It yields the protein CASSSVPPSTGSGANVLTF.

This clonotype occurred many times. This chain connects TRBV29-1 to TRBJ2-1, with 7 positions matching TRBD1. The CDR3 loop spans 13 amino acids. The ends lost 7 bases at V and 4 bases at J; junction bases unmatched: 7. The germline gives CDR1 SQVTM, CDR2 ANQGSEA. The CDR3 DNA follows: TGCAGCGGCCGGGACAGAGAGTACAATGAGCAGTTCTTC. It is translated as CSGRDREYNEQFF.

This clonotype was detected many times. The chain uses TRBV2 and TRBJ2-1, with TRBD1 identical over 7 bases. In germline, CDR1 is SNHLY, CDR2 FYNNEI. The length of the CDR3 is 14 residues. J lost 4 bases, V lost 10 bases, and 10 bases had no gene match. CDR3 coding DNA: TGTGCCACTTCCGGGACAGTTCTTTACAATGAGCAGTTCTTC. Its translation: CATSGTVLYNEQFF.

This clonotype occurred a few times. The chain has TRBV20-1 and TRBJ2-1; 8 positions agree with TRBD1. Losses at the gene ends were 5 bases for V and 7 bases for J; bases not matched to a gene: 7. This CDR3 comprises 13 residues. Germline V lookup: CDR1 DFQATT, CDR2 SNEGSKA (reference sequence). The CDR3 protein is CSASRTGRNEQFF. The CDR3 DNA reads TGCAGTGCTTCCCGGACAGGGAGAAATGAGCAGTTCTTC.

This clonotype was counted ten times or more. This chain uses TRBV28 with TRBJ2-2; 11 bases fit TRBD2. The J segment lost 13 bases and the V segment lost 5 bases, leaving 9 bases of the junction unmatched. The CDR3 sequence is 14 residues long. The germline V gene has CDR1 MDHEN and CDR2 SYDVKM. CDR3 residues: CASSVPGLAVRLFF. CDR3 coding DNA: TGTGCCAGCAGTGTCCCGGGACTAGCGGTTCGGCTGTTTTTT.

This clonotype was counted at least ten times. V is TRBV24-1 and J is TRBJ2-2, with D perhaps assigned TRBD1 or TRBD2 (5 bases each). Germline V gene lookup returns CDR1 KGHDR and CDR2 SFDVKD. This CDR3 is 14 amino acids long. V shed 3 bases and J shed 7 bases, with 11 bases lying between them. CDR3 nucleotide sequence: TGTGCCACCAGTGATAACCGGGACGTCGGGGAGCTGTTTTTT. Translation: CATSDNRDVGELFF.

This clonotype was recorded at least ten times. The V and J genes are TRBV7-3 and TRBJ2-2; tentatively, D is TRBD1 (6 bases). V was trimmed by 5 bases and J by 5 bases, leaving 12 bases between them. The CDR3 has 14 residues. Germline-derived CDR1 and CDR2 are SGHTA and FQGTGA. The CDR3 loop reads CASSPNRATGELFF. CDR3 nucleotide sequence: TGTGCCAGCAGCCCGAACAGGGCAACCGGGGAGCTGTTTTTT. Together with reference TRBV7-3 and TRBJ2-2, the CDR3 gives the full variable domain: GAGVSQTPSNKVTEKGKYVELRCDPISGHTALYWYRQSLGQGPEFLIYFQGTGAADDSGLPNDRFFAVRPEGSVSTLKIQRTERGDSAVYLCASSPNRATGELFFGEGSRLTVL.

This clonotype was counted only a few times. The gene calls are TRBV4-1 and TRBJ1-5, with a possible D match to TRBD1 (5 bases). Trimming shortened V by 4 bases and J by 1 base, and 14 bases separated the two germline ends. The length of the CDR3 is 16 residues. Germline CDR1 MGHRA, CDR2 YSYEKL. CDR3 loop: CASSLFLGESNQPQHF. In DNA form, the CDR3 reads TGCGCCAGCAGCCTCTTTCTGGGGGAGAGCAATCAGCCCCAGCATTTT.

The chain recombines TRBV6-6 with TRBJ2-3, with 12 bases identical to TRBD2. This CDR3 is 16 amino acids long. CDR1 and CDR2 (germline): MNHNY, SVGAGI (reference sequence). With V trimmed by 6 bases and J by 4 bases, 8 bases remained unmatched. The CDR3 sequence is CASSLLAGGTSDTQYF. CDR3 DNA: TGTGCCAGCAGCCTCCTAGCGGGGGGGACCTCAGATACGCAGTATTTT.

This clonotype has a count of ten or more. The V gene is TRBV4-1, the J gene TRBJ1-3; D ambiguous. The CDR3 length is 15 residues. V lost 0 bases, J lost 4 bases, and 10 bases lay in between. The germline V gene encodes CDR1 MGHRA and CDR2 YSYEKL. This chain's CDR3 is CASSQDITPGNTIYF. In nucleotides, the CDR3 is TGCGCCAGCAGCCAAGATATCACTCCGGGAAACACCATATATTTT.

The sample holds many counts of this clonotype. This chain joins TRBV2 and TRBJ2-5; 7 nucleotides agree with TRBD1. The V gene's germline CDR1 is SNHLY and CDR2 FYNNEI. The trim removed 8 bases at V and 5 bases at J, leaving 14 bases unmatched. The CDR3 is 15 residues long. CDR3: CASGSRQGFYETQYF. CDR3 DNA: TGTGCCAGCGGCTCAAGACAGGGTTTCTATGAGACCCAGTACTTC.

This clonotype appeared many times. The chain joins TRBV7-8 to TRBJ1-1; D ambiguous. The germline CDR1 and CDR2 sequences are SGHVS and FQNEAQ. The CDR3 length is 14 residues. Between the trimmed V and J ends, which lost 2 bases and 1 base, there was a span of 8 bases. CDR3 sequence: CASSLRDSNTEAFF. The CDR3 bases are TGTGCCAGCAGCTTAAGGGATTCGAACACTGAAGCTTTCTTT.

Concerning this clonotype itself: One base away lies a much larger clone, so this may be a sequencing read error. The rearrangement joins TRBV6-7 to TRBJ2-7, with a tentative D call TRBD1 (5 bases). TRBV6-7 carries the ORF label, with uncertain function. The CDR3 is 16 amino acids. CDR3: CAGSYPGHAGRYEQYF. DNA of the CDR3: TGTGCCGGCAGTTACCCTGGACACGCTGGACGCTACGAGCAGTACTTC.

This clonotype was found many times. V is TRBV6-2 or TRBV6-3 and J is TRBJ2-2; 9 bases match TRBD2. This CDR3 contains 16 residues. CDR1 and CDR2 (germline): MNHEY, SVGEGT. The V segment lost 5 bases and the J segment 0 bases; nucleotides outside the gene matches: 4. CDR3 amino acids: CASSETSGANTGELFF. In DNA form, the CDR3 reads TGTGCCAGCAGTGAGACTAGCGGCGCGAACACCGGGGAGCTGTTTTTT.

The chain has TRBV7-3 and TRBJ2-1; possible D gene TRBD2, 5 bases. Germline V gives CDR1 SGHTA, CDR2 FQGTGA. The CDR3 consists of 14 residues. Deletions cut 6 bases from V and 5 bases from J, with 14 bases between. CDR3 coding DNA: TGTGCCAGCAGGCACCCCCGGGGTGACAATGAGCAGTTCTTC. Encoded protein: CASRHPRGDNEQFF.

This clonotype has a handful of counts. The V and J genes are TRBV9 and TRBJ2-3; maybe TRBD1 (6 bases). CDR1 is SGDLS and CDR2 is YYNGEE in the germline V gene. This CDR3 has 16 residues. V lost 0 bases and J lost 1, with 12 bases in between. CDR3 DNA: TGTGCCAGCAGCGTAGCCCCGACAGGAGGCACAGATACGCAGTATTTT. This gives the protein CASSVAPTGGTDTQYF.

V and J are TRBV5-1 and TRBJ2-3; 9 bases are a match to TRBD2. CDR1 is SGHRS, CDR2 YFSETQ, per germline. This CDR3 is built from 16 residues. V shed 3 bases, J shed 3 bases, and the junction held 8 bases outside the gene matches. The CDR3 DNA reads TGCGCCAGCAGCTCCGCCGGGACTAGCATGACAGATACGCAGTATTTT. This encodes CASSSAGTSMTDTQYF.

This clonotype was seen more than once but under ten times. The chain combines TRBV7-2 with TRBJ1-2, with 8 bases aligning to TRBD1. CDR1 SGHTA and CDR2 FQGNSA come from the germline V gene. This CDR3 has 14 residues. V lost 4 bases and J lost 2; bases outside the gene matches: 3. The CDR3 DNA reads TGTGCCAGCAGCTATCGGACAGGGAACTATGGCTACACCTTC. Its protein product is CASSYRTGNYGYTF.

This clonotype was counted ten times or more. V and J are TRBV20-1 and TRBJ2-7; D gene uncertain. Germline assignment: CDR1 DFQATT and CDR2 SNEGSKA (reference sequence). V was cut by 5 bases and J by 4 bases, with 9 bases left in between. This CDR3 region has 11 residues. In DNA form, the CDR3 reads TGCAGTGCTCCGTGGGCTTACGAGCAGTACTTC. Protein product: CSAPWAYEQYF.

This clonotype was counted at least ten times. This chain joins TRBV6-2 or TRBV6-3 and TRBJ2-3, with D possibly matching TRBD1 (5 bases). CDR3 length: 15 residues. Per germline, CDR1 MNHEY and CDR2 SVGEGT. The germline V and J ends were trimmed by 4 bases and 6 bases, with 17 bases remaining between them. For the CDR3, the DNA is TGTGCCAGCAGTTCCCTGACTCAGGGATCCGATACGCAGTATTTT. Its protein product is CASSSLTQGSDTQYF.